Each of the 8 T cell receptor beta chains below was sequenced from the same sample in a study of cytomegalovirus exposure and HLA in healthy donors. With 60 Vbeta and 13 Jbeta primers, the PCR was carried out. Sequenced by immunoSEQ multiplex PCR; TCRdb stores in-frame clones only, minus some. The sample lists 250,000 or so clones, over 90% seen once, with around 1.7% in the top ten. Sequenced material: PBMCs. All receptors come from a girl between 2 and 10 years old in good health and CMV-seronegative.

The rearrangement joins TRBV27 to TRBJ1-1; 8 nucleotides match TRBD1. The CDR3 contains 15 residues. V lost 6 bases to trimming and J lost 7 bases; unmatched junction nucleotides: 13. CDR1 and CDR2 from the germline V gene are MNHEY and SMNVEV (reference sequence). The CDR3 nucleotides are TGTGCCAGCAGAGAGCTCGGGACAGGCCCCCATGAAGCTTTCTTT. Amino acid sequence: CASRELGTGPHEAFF.

Written as DNA, the CDR3 is TGTGCCAGCAGCTTGGCGATCGCCCTTGGACAGGGCTATGGCTACACCTTC. This codes for CASSLAIALGQGYGYTF. The gene calls are TRBV5-6 and TRBJ1-2; TRBD1 matches 8 bases. The CDR3 contains 17 residues. The J segment lost 4 bases and the V segment lost 0 bases, leaving 11 bases of the junction unmatched. Per germline, CDR1 SGHDT and CDR2 YYEEEE.

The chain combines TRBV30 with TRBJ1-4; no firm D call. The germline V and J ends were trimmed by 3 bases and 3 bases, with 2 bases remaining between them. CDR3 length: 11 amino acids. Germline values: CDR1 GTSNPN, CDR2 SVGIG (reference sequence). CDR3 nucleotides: TGTGCCTGGAGCGCTAATGAAAAACTGTTTTTT. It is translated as CAWSANEKLFF. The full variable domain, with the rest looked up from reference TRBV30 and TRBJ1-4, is SQTIHQWPATLVQPVGSPLSLECTVEGTSNPNLYWYRQAAGRGLQLLFYSVGIGQISSEVPQNLSASRPQDRQFILSSKKLLLSDSGFYLCAWSANEKLFFGSGTQLSVL.

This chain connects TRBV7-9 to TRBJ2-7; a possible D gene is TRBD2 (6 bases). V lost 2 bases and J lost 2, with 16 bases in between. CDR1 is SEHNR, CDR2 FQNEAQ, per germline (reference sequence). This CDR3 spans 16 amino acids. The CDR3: CASSLIGPSETYEQYF. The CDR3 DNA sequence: TGTGCCAGCAGCTTAATTGGGCCTAGCGAGACCTACGAGCAGTACTTC.

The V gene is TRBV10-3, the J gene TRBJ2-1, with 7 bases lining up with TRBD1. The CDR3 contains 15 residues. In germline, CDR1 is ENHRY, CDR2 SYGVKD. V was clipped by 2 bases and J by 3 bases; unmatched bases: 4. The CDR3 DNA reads TGTGCCATCAGTGAGACAGGGGAATTCTACAATGAGCAGTTCTTC. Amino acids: CAISETGEFYNEQFF.

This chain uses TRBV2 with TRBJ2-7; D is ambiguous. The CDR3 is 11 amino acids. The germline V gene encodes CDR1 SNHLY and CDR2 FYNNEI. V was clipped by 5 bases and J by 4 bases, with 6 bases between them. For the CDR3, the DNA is TGTGCCAGCAGTCCTAGGTACGAGCAGTACTTC. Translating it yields CASSPRYEQYF.

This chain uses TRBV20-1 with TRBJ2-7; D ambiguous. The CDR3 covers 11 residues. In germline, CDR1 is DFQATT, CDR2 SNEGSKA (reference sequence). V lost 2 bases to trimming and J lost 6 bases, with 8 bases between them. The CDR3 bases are TGCAGTGCTAGATTCAGTGGCGAGCAGTACTTC. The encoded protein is CSARFSGEQYF.

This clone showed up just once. CDR3 protein: CASNRGESSPLHF. As DNA, the CDR3 is TGTGCCAGCAATCGGGGGGAGAGTTCACCCCTCCACTTT. The genes are TRBV2 and TRBJ1-6, with D tentatively TRBD1 (5 bases). The length of the CDR3 is 13 residues. Germline V gene lookup returns CDR1 SNHLY and CDR2 FYNNEI. V shed 7 bases and J shed 9 bases, with 13 bases lying between them.